This record looks at one TCR beta chain sequence and its context. Its matching antigen is unknown. This entry comes from a study of vaccination effects on CD4 cells after COVID-19. Per germline, CDR1 SGHVS and CDR2 FNYEAQ. V lost 4 bases to trimming and J lost 1 base, with 10 bases between them. This CDR3 spans 15 amino acids. In the ViraFEST assay, antigen-specific CD4+ clonotypes were identified by expansion after peptide-pool stimulation. The culture ran for 10 days before CD4+ T cells were isolated. Sometime from March through December 2020, the person acquired a SARS-CoV-2 infection that PCR confirmed. Assay used: immunoSEQ multiplex PCR; TCRdb lists only in-frame clones, some missing. The sample has some 19,000 clones, roughly four fifths seen once.

This receptor was obtained from a human donor who had a prior SARS-CoV-2 infection. V and J are TRBV7-6 and TRBJ2-2, with D maybe TRBD2 (5 bases). Source: CD4+ T cells from PBMCs cultured with a peptide pool, taken before COVID-19 vaccination. DNA of the CDR3: TGTGCCAGCAGCTCGAGTCGGGGGAACACCGGGGAGCTGTTTTTT. Protein sequence: CASSSSRGNTGELFF.